In this sample, the clone carrying this TCR beta chain turned up many times. Its antigen is undetermined. The CDR3 is 14 residues long. V gave up 1 base and J gave up 7 bases, with 13 bases separating them. Germline-derived CDR1 and CDR2 are DFQATT and SNEGSKA (reference sequence). TCRdb processed the 5' RACE reads anew with MiXCR; each CDR3 protein has one entry. The repertoire holds 350,000 to 400,000 distinct CDR3 sequences, with about 28% as singletons. Reared together, all three twin pairs probably met the same infectious agents and vaccines. This entry belongs to a study of identical twins' blood T cells. Findings and limits, study-wide: Mainly, cloneset size products determined shared clonotypes, twins included. Twins shared more top CDR3 clonotypes than unrelated donors did. Twin repertoire similarity may partly reflect shared environment.

This chain links TRBV20-1 with TRBJ1-4; D gene uncertain. The clonotype was recovered from a woman aged 18-49 years in good health. Input material: PBMCs. CDR3 residues: CSARAPWDGEKLFF. The CDR3 DNA follows: TGCAGTGCTAGAGCACCCTGGGATGGTGAAAAACTGTTTTTT.